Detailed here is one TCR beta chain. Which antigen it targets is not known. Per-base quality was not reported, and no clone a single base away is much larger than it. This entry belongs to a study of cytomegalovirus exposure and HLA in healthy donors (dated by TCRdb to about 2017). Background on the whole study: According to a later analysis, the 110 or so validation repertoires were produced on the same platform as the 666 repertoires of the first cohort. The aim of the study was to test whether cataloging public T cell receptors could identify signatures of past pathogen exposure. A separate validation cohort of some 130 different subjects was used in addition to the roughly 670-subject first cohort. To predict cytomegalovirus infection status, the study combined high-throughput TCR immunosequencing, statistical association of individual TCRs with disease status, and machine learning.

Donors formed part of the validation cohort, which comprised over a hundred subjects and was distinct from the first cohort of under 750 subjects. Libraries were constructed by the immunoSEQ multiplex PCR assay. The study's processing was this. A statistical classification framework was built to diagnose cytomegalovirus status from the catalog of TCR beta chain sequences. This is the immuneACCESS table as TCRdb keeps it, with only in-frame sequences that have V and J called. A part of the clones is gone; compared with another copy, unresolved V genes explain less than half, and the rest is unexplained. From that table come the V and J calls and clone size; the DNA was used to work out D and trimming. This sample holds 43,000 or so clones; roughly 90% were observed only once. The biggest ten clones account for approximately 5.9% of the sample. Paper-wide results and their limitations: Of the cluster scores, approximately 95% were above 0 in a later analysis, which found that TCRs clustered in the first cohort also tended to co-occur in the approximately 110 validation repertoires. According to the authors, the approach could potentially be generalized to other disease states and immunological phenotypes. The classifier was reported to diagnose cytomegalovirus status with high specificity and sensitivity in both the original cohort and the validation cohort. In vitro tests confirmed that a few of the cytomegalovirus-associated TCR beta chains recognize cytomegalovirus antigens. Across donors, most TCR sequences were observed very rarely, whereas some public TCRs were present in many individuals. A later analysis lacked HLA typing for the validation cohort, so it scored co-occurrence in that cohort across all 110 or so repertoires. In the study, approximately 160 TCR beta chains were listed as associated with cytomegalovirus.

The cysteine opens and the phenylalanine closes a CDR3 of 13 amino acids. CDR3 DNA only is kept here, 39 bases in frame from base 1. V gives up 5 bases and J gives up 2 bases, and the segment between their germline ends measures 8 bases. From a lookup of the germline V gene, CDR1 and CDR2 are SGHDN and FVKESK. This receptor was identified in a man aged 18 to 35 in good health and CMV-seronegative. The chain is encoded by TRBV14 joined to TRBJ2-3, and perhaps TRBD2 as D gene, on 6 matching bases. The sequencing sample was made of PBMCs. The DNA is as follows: TGTGCCAGCAGCGGGGACTTCACAGATACGCAGTATTTT. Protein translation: CASSGDFTDTQYF.